The next 2 T cell receptor beta chains were all read from a single sample in a study of siplizumab effects on memory and regulatory T cells. Profiling relied on immunoSEQ multiplex PCR, and the TCRdb table lists in-frame clones only, not all of them. The repertoire has approximately 100,000 clones, about 94% of them found once; the top ten carry roughly 1.3%. Sample: non-Treg CD4+ T cells sorted from blood. The receptor source for this set is a human donor in good health.

Comments on this clone: This CDR3 is also generated by other DNA sequences in the sample. The rearrangement joins TRBV18 to TRBJ2-5; D is unclear. Germline assignment: CDR1 KGHSH and CDR2 LQKENI. This CDR3 is 14 amino acids long. Trimming cost V 3 bases and J 5 bases, with 13 bases left between them. The CDR3: CASSPTGPRETQYF. The DNA of the CDR3 is TGTGCCAGCTCACCGACCGGCCCCCGTGAGACCCAGTACTTC.

V is TRBV19 and J is TRBJ1-5; TRBD1 might be the D (6 bases). This CDR3 has 15 amino acids. The germline CDR1 and CDR2 sequences are LNHDA and SQIVND (reference sequence). V was clipped by 4 bases and J by 4 bases, with 14 bases between them. The CDR3 sequence is CASSTTQGSNQPQHF. DNA for the CDR3: TGTGCCAGTAGTACCACACAGGGATCTAATCAGCCCCAGCATTTT.